Given below is one TCR beta chain in context. CDR3 length equals 15 residues. The ends lost 1 base at V and 6 bases at J; junction bases unmatched: 6. The germline V gene has CDR1 SGHTA and CDR2 FQGNSA. Assay used: immunoSEQ multiplex PCR; TCRdb lists only in-frame clones, some missing. The data show about 120,000 clones, about 88% seen once. The sample comes from a study of blood T cell repertoires in COVID-19. Study-wide context: From the United States, Italy and Spain came samples of acute and convalescent COVID-19. PBMCs, B-cell-depleted T cells, or T cells were the source of the cDNA or gDNA that made up the material.

The origin of this receptor is an elderly woman with acute or convalescent COVID-19. The sequencing sample was made of peripheral blood. The chain joins TRBV7-2 to TRBJ2-3; the match to TRBD2 covers 8 bases. The CDR3 region is CASSLVAGLGDTQYF. The CDR3 coding sequence is TGTGCCAGCAGCTTAGTAGCGGGGCTCGGGGATACGCAGTATTTT.